This record covers a single T cell receptor (beta chain). The antigen is undetermined. This CDR3 is built from 11 residues. Germline V gives CDR1 DFQATT, CDR2 SNEGSKA (reference sequence). Trimming removed 0 bases from V and 15 bases from J, with 12 bases in between. Peripheral blood, together with lesional scalp punch biopsies, was collected from alopecia areata patients. PBMC-derived CD4+ and CD8+ T cells were sorted. Sequencing used cDNA as its template, made by extracting RNA and reverse transcribing it. Clones were read by immunoSEQ multiplex PCR, and TCRdb kept only the in-frame ones, dropping some. Here the sample spans 100,000 to 150,000 clones, about 46% being singletons. The data were taken from a study of CD8+ T cells in alopecia areata. General study findings and limits: Between patients, shared TCR sequences were less clear than in mice. This was possibly due in part to HLA diversity in the patient population. It was lesional scalp, especially alopecia totalis/universalis, that showed higher clonality than normal scalp.

The TCR sequence derives from a human donor with alopecia areata. V gene TRBV20-1 combines with J gene TRBJ2-1; D gene unclear. Sequences were obtained from NKG2D-low CD8+ T cells sorted from blood. The CDR3 nucleotides read TGCAGTGCTAGAGAGGGGTTCCTTTGGTTCTTC. Its protein product is CSAREGFLWFF.